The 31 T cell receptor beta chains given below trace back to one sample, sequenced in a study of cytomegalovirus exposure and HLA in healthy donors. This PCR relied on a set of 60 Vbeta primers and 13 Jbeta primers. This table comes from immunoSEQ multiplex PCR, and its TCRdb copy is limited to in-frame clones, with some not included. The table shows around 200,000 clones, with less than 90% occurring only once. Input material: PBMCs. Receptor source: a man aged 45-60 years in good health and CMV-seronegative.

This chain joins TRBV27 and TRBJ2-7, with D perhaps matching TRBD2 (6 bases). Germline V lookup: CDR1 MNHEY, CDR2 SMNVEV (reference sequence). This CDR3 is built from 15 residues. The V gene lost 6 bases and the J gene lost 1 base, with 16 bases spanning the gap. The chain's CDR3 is CASSLDGGVSYEQYF. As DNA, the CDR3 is TGTGCCAGCAGCCTCGACGGGGGAGTTTCCTACGAGCAGTACTTC.

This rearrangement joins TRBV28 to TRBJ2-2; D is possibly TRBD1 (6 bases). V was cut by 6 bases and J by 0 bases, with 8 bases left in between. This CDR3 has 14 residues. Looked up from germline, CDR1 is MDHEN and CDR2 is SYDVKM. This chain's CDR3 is CASRGHSNTGELFF. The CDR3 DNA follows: TGTGCCAGCAGGGGACACTCGAACACCGGGGAGCTGTTTTTT.

DNA for the CDR3: TGCAGCGTTGGGGCGGGAGCCGTGTACAATGAGCAGTTCTTC. It is translated as CSVGAGAVYNEQFF. The chain is built from TRBV29-1 and TRBJ2-1, with 7 bases aligning to TRBD2. From germline, CDR1 is SQVTM and CDR2 ANQGSEA. J gave up 4 bases and V 4 bases, and 7 bases lay outside the gene matches. CDR3 length: 14 residues.

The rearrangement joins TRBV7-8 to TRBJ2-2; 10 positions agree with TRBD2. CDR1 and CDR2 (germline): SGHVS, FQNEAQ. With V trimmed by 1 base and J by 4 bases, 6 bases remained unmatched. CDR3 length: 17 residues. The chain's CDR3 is CASSLVSSGSVTGELFF. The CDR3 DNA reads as TGTGCCAGCAGCTTAGTTTCTAGCGGGAGCGTCACCGGGGAGCTGTTTTTT.

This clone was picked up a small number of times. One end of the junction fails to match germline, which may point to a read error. CDR3 sequence (DNA): TGTGCCAGCAGCCTAGCCGACAGGCTCTCTGGAAACACCATATATTTT. This gives the protein CASSLADRLSGNTIYF. This rearrangement joins TRBV7-9 to TRBJ1-3; maybe TRBD1 (6 bases). This CDR3 contains 16 residues. From germline, CDR1 is SEHNR and CDR2 FQNEAQ (reference sequence).

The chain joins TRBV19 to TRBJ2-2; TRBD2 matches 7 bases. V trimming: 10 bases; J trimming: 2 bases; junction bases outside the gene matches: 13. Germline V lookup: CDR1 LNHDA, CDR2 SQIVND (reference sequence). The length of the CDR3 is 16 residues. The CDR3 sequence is CATRRETEINTGELFF. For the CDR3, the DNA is TGTGCCACTAGGCGGGAGACAGAGATTAACACCGGGGAGCTGTTTTTT.

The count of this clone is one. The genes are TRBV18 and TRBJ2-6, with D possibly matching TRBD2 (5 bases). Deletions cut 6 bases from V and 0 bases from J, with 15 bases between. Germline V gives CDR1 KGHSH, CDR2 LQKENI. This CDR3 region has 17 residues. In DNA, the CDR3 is TGTGCCAGCTCCCTCGGGAAGGGTTACTCTGGGGCCAACGTCCTGACTTTC. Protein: CASSLGKGYSGANVLTF.

The CDR3 DNA sequence: TGCAGCGTTTTCAGGGCTTCGAGATACAATGAGCAGTTCTTC. This encodes CSVFRASRYNEQFF. The chain recombines TRBV29-1 with TRBJ2-1; D might be TRBD1 (5 bases). The germline CDR1 and CDR2 sequences are SQVTM and ANQGSEA. V lost 5 bases and J 4 bases, leaving 15 bases between the germline ends. The CDR3 is 14 residues long.

The CDR3 region is CASSGGGRGNEQFF. In nucleotides, the CDR3 is TGTGCCAGTAGTGGGGGCGGGAGGGGGAATGAGCAGTTCTTC. The V call is TRBV19, the J call TRBJ2-1; TRBD2 matches 9 bases. The V and J ends lost 5 bases and 7 bases, in that order; junction bases with no gene match: 6. This CDR3 region has 14 residues. Germline CDR1 LNHDA, CDR2 SQIVND (reference sequence).

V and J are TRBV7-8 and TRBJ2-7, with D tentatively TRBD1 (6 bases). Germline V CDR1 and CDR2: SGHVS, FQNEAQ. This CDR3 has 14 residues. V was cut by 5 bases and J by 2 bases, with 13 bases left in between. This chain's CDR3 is CASSPQGIPYEQYF. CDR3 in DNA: TGTGCCAGCAGCCCTCAGGGGATCCCCTACGAGCAGTACTTC.

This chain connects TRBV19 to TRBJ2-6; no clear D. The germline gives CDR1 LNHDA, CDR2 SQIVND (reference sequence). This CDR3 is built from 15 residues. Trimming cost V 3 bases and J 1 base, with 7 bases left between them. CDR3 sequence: CASSIFRSGANVLTF. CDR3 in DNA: TGTGCCAGTAGTATTTTCCGGTCTGGGGCCAACGTCCTGACTTTC.

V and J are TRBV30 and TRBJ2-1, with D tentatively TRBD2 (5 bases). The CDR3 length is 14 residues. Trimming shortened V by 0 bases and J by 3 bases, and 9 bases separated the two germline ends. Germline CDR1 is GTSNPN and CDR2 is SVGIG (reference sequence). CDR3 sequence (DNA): TGTGCCTGGAGTGTGGGGAGTCACTACAATGAGCAGTTCTTC. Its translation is CAWSVGSHYNEQFF.

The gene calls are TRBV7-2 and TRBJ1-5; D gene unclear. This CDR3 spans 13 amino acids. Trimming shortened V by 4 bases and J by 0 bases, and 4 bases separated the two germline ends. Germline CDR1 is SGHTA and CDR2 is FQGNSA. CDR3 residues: CASSSYSNQPQHF. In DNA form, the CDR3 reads TGTGCCAGCAGCTCCTATAGCAATCAGCCCCAGCATTTT.

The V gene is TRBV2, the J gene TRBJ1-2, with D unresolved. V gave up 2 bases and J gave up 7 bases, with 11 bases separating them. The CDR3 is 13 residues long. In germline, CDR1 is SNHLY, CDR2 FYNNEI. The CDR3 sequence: CASSEWRIGGYTF. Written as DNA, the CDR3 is TGTGCCAGCAGTGAATGGCGGATAGGTGGCTACACCTTC.

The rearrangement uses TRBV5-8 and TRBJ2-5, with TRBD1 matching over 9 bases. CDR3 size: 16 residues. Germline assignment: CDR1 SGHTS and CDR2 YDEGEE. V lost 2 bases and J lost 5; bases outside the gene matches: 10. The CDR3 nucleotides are TGTGCCAGCAGCTTACACAGGGGGCCCCAAGGCGAGACCCAGTACTTC. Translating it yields CASSLHRGPQGETQYF. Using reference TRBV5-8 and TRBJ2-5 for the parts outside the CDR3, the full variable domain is EAGVTQSPTHLIKTRGQQATLRCSPISGHTSVYWYQQALGLGLQFLLWYDEGEERNRGNFPPRFSGRQFPNYSSELNVNALELEDSALYLCASSLHRGPQGETQYFGPGTRLLVL.

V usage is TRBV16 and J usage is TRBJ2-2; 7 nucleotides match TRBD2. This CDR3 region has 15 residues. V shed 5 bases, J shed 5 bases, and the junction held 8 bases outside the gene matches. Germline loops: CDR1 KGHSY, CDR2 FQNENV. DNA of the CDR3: TGTGCCAGCAGCTCAGACGGACTAGTGACCGGGGAGCTGTTTTTT. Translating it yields CASSSDGLVTGELFF.

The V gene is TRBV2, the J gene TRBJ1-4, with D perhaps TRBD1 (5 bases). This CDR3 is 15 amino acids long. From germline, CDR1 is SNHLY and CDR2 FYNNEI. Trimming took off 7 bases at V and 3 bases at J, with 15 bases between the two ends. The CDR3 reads CASTRAGGANEKLFF. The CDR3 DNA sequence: TGTGCCAGCACCCGGGCGGGGGGGGCTAATGAAAAACTGTTTTTT. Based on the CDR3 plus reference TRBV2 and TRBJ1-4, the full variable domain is EPEVTQTPSHQVTQMGQEVILRCVPISNHLYFYWYRQILGQKVEFLVSFYNNEISEKSEIFDDQFSVERPDGSNFTLKIRSTKLEDSAMYFCASTRAGGANEKLFFGSGTQLSVL.

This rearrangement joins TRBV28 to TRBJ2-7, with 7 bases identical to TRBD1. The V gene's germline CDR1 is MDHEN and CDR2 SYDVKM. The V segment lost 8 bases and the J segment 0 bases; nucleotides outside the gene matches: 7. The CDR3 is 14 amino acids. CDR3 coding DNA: TGTGCCAGCGAGAAGACAGGGTTCTCCTACGAGCAGTACTTC. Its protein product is CASEKTGFSYEQYF.

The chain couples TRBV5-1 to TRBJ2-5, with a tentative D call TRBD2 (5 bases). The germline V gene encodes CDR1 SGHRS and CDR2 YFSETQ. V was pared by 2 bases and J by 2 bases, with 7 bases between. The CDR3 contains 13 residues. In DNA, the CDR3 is TGCGCCAGCAGCTTCCGGGATCAAGAGACCCAGTACTTC. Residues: CASSFRDQETQYF. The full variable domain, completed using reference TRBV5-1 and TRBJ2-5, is KAGVTQTPRYLIKTRGQQVTLSCSPISGHRSVSWYQQTPGQGLQFLFEYFSETQRNKGNFPGRFSGRQFSNSRSEMNVSTLELGDSALYLCASSFRDQETQYFGPGTRLLVL.

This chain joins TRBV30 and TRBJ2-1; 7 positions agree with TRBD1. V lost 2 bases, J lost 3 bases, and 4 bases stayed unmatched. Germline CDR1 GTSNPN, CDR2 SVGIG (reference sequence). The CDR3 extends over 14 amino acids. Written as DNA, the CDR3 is TGTGCCTGGAGTTTGAACAGGGGCTACAATGAGCAGTTCTTC. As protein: CAWSLNRGYNEQFF.

CDR3 in amino acids: CASSLQRGRGQQYF. CDR3 bases: TGTGCCAGCAGTTTACAAAGGGGGCGCGGGCAACAGTACTTC. The J gene is TRBJ2-7, the V gene TRBV27, with 7 nucleotides matching TRBD1. Trimming took 2 bases from V and 10 from J; bases not matched to a gene: 11. The CDR3 sequence is 14 residues long. Looked up from germline, CDR1 is MNHEY and CDR2 is SMNVEV (reference sequence).

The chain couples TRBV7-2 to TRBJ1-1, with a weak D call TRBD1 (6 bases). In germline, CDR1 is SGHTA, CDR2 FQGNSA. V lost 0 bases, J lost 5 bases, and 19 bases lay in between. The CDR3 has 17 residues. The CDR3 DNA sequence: TGTGCCAGCAGCTTAGCGCTTAGGAAGGGGGGGTTAACTGAAGCTTTCTTT. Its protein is CASSLALRKGGLTEAFF.

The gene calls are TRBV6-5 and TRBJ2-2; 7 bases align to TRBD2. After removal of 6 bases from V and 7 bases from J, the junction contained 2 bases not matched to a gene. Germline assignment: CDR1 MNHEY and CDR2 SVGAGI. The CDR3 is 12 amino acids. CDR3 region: CASRASGGELFF. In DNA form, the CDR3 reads TGTGCCAGCAGGGCTAGCGGCGGGGAGCTGTTTTTT.

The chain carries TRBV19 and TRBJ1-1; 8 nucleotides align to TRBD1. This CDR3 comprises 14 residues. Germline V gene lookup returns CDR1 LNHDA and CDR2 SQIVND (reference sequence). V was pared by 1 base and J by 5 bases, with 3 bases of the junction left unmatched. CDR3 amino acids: CASSIGDRKTEAFF. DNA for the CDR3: TGTGCCAGTAGTATAGGGGACAGGAAAACTGAAGCTTTCTTT.

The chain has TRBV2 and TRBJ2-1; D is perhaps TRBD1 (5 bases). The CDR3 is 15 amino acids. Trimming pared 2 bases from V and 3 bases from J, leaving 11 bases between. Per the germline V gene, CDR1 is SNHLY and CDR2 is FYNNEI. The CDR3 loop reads CASSEWRQGYNEQFF. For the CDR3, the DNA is TGTGCCAGCAGTGAATGGCGTCAGGGCTACAATGAGCAGTTCTTC. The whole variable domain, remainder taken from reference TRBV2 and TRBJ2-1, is EPEVTQTPSHQVTQMGQEVILRCVPISNHLYFYWYRQILGQKVEFLVSFYNNEISEKSEIFDDQFSVERPDGSNFTLKIRSTKLEDSAMYFCASSEWRQGYNEQFFGPGTRLTVL.

In nucleotides, the CDR3 is TGTGCCAGCAGCTTATTCGGGGGTACCTACGAGCAGTACTTC. Translated, it gives CASSLFGGTYEQYF. The rearrangement links TRBV7-2 to TRBJ2-7; the D gene is possibly TRBD2 (6 bases). The V end was cut by 2 bases, the J end by 2 bases, with 10 bases between. Germline V gives CDR1 SGHTA, CDR2 FQGNSA. This CDR3 region has 14 residues. The full variable domain, in which reference TRBV7-2 and TRBJ2-7 provide the parts outside the CDR3, is GAGVSQSPSNKVTEKGKDVELRCDPISGHTALYWYRQSLGQGLEFLIYFQGNSAPDKSGLPSDRFSAERTGGSVSTLTIQRTQQEDSAVYLCASSLFGGTYEQYFGPGTRLTVT.

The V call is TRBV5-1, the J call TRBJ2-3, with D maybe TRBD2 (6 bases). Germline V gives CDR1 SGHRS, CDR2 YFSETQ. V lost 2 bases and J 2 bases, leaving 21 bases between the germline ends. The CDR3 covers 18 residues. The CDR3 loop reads CASSFPLEGRTLTDTQYF. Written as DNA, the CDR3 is TGCGCCAGCAGCTTTCCCTTGGAGGGCCGGACCCTCACAGATACGCAGTATTTT.

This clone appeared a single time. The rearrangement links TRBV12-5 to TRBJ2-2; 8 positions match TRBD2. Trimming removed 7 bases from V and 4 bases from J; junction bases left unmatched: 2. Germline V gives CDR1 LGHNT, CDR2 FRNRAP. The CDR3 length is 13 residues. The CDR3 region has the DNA TGTGCTAGTGCCGGGGGGGGCACCGGGGAGCTGTTTTTT. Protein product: CASAGGGTGELFF. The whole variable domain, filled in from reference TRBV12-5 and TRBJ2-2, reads DARVTQTPRHKVTEMGQEVTMRCQPILGHNTVFWYRQTMMQGLELLAYFRNRAPLDDSGMPKDRFSAEMPDATLATLKIQPSEPRDSAVYFCASAGGGTGELFFGEGSRLTVL.

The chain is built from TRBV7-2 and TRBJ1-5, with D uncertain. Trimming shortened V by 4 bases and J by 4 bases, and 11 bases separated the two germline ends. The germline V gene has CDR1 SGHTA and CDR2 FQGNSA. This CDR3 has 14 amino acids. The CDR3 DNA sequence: TGTGCCAGCAGCTCACCAGGCTCTAATCAGCCCCAGCATTTT. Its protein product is CASSSPGSNQPQHF.

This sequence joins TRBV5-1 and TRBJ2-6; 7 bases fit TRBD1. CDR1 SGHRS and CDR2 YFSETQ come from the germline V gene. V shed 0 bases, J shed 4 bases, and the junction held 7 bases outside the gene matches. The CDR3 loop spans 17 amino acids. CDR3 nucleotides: TGCGCCAGCAGCTTGGGCATAACAGGGGTCGGGGCCAACGTCCTGACTTTC. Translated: CASSLGITGVGANVLTF.

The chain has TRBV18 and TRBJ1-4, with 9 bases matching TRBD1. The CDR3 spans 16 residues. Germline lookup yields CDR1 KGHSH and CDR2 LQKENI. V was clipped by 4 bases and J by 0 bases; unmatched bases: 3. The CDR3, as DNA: TGTGCCAGCTCACGGGGACAGGGTGCAACTAATGAAAAACTGTTTTTT. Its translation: CASSRGQGATNEKLFF.